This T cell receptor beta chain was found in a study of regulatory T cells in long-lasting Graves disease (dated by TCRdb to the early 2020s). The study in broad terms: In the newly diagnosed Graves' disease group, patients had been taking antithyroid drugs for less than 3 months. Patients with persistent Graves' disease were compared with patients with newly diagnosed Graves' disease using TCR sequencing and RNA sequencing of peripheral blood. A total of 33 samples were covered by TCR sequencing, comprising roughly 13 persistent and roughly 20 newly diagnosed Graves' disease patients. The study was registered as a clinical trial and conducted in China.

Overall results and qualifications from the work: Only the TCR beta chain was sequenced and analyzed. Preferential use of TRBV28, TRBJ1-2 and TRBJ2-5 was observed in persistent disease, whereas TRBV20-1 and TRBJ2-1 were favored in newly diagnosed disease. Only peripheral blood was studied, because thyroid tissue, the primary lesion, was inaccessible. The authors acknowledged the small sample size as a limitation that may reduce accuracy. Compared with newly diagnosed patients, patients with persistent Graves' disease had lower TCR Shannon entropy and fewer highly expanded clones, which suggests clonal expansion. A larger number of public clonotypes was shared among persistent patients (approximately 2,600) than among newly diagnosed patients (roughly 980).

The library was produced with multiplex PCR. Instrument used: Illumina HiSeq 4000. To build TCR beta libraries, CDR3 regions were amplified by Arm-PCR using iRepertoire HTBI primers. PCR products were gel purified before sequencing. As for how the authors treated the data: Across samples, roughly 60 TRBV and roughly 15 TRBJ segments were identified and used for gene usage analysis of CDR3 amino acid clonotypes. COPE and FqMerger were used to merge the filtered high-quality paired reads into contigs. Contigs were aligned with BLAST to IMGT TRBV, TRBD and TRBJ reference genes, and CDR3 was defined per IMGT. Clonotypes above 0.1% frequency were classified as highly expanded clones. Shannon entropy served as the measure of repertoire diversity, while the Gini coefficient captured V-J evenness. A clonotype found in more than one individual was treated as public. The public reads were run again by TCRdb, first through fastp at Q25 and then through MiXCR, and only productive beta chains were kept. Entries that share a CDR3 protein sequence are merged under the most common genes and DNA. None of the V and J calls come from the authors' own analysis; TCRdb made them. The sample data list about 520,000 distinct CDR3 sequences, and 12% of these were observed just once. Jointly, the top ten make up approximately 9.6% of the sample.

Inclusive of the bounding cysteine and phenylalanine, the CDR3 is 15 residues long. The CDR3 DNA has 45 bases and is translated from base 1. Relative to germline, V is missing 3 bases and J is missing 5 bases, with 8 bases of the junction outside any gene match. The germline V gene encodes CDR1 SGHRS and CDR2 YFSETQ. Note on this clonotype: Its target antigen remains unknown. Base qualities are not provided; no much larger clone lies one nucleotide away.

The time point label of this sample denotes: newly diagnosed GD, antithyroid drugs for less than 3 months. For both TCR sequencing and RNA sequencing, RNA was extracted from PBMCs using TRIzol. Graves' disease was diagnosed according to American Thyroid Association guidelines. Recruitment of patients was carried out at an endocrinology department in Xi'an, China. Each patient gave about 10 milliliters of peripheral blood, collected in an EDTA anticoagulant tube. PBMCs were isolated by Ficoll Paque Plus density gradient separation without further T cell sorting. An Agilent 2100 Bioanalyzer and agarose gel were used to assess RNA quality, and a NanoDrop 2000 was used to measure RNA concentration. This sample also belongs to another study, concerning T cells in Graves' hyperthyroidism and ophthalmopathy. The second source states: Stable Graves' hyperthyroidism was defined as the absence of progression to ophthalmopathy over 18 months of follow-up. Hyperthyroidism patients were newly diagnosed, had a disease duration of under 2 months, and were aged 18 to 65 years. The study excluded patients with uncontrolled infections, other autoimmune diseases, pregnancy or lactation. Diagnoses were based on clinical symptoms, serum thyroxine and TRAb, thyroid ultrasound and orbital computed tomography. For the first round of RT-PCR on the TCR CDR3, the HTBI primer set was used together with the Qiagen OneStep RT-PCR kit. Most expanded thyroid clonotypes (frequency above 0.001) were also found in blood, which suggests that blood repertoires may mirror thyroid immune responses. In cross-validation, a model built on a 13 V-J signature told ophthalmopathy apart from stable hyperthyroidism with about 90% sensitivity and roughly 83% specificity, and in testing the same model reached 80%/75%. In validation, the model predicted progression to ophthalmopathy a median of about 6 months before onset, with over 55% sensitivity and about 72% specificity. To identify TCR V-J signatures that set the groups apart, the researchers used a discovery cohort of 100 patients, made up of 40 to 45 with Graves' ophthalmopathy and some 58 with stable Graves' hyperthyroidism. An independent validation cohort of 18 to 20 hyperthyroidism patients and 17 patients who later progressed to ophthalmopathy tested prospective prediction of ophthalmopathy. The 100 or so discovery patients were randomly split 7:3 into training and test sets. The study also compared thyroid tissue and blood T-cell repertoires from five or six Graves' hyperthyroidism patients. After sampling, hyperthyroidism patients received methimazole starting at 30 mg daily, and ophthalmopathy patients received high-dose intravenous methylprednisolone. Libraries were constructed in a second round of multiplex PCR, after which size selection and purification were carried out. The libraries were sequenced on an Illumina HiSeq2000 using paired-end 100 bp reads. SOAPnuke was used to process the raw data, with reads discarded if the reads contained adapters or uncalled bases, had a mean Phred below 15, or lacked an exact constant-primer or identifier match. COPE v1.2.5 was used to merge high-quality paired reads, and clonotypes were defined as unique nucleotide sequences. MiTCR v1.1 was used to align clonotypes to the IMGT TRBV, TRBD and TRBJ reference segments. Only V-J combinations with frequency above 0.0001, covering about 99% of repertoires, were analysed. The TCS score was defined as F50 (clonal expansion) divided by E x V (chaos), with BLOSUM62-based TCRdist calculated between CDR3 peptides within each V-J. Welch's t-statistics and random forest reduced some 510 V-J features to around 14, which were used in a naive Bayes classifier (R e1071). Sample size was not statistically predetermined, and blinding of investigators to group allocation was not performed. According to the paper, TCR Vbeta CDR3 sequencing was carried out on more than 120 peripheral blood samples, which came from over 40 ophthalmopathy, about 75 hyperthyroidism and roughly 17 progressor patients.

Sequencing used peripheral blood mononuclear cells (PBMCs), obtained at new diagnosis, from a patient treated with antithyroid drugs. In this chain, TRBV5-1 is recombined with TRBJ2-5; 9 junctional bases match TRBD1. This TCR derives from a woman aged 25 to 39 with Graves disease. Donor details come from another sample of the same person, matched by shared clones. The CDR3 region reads CASSYGTGTGETQYF. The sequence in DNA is TGCGCCAGCAGCTACGGGACCGGGACAGGGGAGACCCAGTACTTC.